This entry concerns a single TCR beta chain. This CDR3 is built from 15 residues. CDR1 and CDR2 from the germline V gene are SGHAT and FQDESV (reference sequence). The sample is drawn from a study of CXCR3-negative and CXCR3-positive naive CD8 T cells. cDNA libraries for TRB were generated by 5' RACE incorporating UMI labels. One entry per CDR3 protein, without DNA, is what TCRdb gives after re-calling the 5' RACE reads. This repertoire includes around 7,000 distinct CDR3 sequences. The source of this sequence is a human donor in good health. Some clones in this sample may be carry-over from other donors' samples. The J gene is TRBJ2-7, the V gene TRBV11-1; the TCRdb call, TRBD1, lacks DNA for checking. Input material: naive CXCR3- CD8+ T cells from blood. Described subset: CD45RO-CCR7+CD27+CD95- naive CD8+ T cells lacking CXCR3 (TNR3-). The CDR3 is CASSLPGTVSYEQYF.